The sample holds many counts of the clone carrying this T cell receptor beta chain. Diagnostic conclusions were grounded in clinical symptoms, serum thyroxine, TRAb, thyroid ultrasound and orbital computed tomography. These data come from a study of Graves' ophthalmopathy and Graves' hyperthyroidism. Germline CDR1 SGHTA, CDR2 FQGNSA. This CDR3 spans 13 amino acids. V shed 2 bases, J shed 7 bases, and the junction held 2 bases outside the gene matches. Amplification of TCR beta CDR3 regions used RNA transcripts. Following a first-round RT-PCR that used HTBI primers, a second-round multiplex PCR was carried out. Via MiXCR, TCRdb re-called the multiplex PCR reads, giving one row per CDR3 protein. The table lists hundreds of thousands of distinct CDR3 sequences, 22% of them singletons.

Specimen: peripheral blood. V and J are TRBV7-2 and TRBJ1-2, with TRBD1 identical over 9 bases. The clonotype originates from a woman under 30 with stable Graves' hyperthyroidism. Some clones in this sample may be carry-over from other donors' samples. DNA for the CDR3: TGTGCCAGCAGCTTAAGGACAGGGGTTGGCTACACCTTC. Its translation: CASSLRTGVGYTF. The full variable domain, rest sourced from reference TRBV7-2 and TRBJ1-2, is GAGVSQSPSNKVTEKGKDVELRCDPISGHTALYWYRQSLGQGLEFLIYFQGNSAPDKSGLPSDRFSAERTGGSVSTLTIQRTQQEDSAVYLCASSLRTGVGYTFGSGTRLTVV.